This TCR beta chain stems from a study of cytomegalovirus exposure and HLA in healthy donors. CDR1 is SNHLY, CDR2 FYNNEI, per germline. The V segment lost 6 bases and the J segment 5 bases; nucleotides outside the gene matches: 9. This CDR3 contains 15 residues. PCR was performed using 60 Vbeta and 13 Jbeta primers. Sequencing used immunoSEQ multiplex PCR; TCRdb keeps in-frame clones, though not all of them. The sample shows approximately 130,000 clones, about three quarters of them seen only once. The gene calls are TRBV2 and TRBJ1-5; 8 bases are shared with TRBD1. The clonotype originates from an older woman in good health and CMV-seropositive. The sample comprised PBMCs. CDR3 sequence: CASRDPTGAHQPQHF. The CDR3 DNA reads TGTGCCAGCAGAGACCCGACAGGGGCCCATCAGCCCCAGCATTTT.